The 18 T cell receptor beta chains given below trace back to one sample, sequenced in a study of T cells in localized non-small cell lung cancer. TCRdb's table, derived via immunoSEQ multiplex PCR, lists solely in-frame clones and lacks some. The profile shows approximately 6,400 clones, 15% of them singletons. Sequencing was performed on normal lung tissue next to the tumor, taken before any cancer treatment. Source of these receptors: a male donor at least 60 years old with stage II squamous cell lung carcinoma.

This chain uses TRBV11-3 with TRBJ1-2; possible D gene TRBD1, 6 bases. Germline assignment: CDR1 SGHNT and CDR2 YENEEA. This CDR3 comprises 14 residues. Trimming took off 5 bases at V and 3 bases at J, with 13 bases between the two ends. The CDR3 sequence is CASSRPGADYGYTF. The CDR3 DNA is TGTGCCAGCAGCCGACCGGGGGCGGACTATGGCTACACCTTC.

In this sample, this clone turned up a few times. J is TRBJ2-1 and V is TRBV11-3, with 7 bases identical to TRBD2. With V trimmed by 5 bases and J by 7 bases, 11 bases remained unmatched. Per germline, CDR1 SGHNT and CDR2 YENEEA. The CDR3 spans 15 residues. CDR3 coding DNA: TGTGCCAGCAGCCAAGGGGCGGGAGCTCAAAATGAGCAGTTCTTC. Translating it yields CASSQGAGAQNEQFF.

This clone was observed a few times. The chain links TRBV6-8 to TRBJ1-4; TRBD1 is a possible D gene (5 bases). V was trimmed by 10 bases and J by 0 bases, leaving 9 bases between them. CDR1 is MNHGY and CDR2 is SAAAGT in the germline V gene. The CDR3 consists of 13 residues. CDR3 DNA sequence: TGTGCCATCAGGGAAGCAACTAATGAAAAACTGTTTTTT. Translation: CAIREATNEKLFF.

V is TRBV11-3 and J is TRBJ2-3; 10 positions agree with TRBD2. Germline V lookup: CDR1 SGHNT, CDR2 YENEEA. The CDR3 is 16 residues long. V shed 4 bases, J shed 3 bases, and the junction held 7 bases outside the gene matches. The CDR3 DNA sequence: TGTGCCAGCAGCTCCTTTAGCGGGGGGCGAACAGATACGCAGTATTTT. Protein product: CASSSFSGGRTDTQYF. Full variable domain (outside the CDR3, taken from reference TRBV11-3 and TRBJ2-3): EAGVVQSPRYKIIEKKQPVAFWCNPISGHNTLYWYLQNLGQGPELLIRYENEEAVDDSQLPKDRFSAERLKGVDSTLKIQPAELGDSAVYLCASSSFSGGRTDTQYFGPGTRLTVL.

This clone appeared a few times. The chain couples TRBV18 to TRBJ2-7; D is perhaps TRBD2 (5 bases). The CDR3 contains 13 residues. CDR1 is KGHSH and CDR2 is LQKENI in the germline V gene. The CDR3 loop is CASLAGVEGEQYF. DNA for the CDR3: TGTGCATCCCTAGCCGGCGTCGAGGGAGAGCAGTACTTC.

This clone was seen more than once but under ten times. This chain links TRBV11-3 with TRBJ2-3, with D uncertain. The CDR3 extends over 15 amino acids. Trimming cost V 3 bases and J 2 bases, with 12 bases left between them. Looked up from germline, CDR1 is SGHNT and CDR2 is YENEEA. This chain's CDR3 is CASSLKVLTTDTQYF. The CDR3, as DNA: TGTGCCAGCAGCTTGAAGGTACTTACCACAGATACGCAGTATTTT.

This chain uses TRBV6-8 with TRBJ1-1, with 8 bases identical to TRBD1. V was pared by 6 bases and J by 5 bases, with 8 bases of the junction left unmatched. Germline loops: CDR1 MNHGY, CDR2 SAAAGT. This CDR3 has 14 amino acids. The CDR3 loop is CASSPGGAGTEAFF. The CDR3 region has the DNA TGTGCCAGCAGCCCAGGGGGCGCCGGGACTGAAGCTTTCTTT.

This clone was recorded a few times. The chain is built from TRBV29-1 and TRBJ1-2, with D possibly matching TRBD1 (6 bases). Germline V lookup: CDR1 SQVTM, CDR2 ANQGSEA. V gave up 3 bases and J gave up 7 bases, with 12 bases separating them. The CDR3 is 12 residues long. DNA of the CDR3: TGCAGCGTTGAGGGGGGCACGGGTGGCTACACCTTC. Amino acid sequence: CSVEGGTGGYTF.

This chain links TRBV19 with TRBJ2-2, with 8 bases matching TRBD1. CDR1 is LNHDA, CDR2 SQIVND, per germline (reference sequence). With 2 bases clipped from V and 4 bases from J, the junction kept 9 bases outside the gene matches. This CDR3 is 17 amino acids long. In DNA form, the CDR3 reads TGTGCCAGTAGTATATATACAGGGGGATTAGGCACCGGGGAGCTGTTTTTT. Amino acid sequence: CASSIYTGGLGTGELFF.

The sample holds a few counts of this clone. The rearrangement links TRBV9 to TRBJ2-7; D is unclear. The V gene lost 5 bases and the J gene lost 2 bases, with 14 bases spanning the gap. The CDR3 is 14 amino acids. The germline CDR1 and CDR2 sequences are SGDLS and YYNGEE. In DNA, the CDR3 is TGTGCCAGCAGTAGCCGGATAGGAGCCTACGAGCAGTACTTC. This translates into CASSSRIGAYEQYF.

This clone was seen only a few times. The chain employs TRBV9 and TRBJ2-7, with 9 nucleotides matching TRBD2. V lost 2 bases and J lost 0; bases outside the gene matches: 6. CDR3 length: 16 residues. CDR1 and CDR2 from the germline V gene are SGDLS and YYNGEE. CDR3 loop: CASSVDGSGSSYEQYF. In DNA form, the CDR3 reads TGTGCCAGCAGCGTGGACGGTAGCGGGAGCTCCTACGAGCAGTACTTC.

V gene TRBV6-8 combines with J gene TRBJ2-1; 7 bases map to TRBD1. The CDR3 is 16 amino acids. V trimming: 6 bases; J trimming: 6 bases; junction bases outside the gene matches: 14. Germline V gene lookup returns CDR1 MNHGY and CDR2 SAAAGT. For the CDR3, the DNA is TGTGCCAGCAGGACAACCGGGACAGAGGCAAGCAATGAGCAGTTCTTC. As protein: CASRTTGTEASNEQFF.

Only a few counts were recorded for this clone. The CDR3 DNA sequence: TGTGCCAGCAGCTTAGGGTCAGGGACGGGAAACACCATATATTTT. Translated, it gives CASSLGSGTGNTIYF. V is TRBV11-3 and J is TRBJ1-3, with D perhaps matching TRBD1 (5 bases). Trimming left V 1 base short and J 4 bases short, with 11 bases between. The germline V gene has CDR1 SGHNT and CDR2 YENEEA. CDR3 length: 15 amino acids.

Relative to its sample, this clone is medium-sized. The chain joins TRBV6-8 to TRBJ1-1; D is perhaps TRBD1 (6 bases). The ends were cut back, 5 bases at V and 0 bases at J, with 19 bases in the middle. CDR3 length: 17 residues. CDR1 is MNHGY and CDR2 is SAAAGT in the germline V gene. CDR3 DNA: TGTGCCAGCAGTCCACGGACAGTCTCCGACATGAACACTGAAGCTTTCTTT. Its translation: CASSPRTVSDMNTEAFF.

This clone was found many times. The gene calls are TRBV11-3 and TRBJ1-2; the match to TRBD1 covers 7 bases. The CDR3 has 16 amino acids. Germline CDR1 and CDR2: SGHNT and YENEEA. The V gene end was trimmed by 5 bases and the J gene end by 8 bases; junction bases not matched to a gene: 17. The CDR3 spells CASSAILQGPLGGYTF. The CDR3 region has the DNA TGTGCCAGCAGCGCCATTCTACAGGGGCCCCTGGGGGGCTACACCTTC.

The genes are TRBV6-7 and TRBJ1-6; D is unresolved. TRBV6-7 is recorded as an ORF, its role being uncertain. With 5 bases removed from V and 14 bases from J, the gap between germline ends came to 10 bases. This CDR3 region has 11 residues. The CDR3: CASSEGPALHF. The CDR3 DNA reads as TGTGCCAGCAGTGAAGGGCCGGCCCTCCACTTT.

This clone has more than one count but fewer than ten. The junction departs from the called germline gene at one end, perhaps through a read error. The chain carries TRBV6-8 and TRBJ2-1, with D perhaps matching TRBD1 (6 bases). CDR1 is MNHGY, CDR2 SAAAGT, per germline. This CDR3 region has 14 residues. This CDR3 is CASSDSMDSNEQFF. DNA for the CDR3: TGTGCCAGCAGTGACTCGATGGACAGCAATGAGCAGTTCTTC.

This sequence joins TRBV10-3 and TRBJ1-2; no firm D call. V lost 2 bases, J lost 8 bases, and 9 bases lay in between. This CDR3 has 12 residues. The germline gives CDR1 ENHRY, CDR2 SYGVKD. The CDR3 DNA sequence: TGTGCCATCAGTGAGACCGGGGAGGGCTACACCTTC. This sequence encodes CAISETGEGYTF.